These T cell receptor beta chains were read from a single sample in a study of T cell changes during pregnancy in multiple sclerosis. TCRdb's table, derived via immunoSEQ multiplex PCR, lists solely in-frame clones and lacks some. The sample shows tens of thousands of clones, around 92% of them seen only once. Source: CD4+ T cells from peripheral blood mononuclear cells, taken in the third trimester of pregnancy. The source is a female donor with multiple sclerosis, enrolled in a pregnancy study. The CDR3 runs from the conserved cysteine through the conserved F or W. The order of the fields is J gene, D gene, clone size, V gene, CDR3 protein, CDR3 DNA. The D gene is left open where the match is weak. Rows give clone size only sometimes, using once, few, many, or a class for an expanded clone.

j_gene: TRBJ2-1; d_gene: TRBD2; abundance: NA; v_gene: TRBV19; CDR3aa: CASSIGGGAWREQFF; CDR3nt: TGTGCCAGTAGTATAGGCGGGGGGGCCTGGCGTGAGCAGTTCTTC
j_gene: TRBJ2-5; d_gene: NA; abundance: NA; v_gene: TRBV2; CDR3aa: CASQNRDISRETQYF; CDR3nt: TGTGCCAGCCAAAACAGGGACATTTCAAGGGAGACCCAGTACTTC
j_gene: TRBJ1-2; d_gene: NA; abundance: NA; v_gene: TRBV6-1; CDR3aa: CASSEAGQGYGYTF; CDR3nt: TGTGCCAGCAGTGAAGCAGGGCAGGGGTATGGCTACACCTTC
j_gene: TRBJ1-1; d_gene: NA; abundance: NA; v_gene: TRBV5-5; CDR3aa: CASSLGRGVRGTEAFF; CDR3nt: TGTGCCAGCAGCTTGGGTCGGGGGGTGAGAGGCACTGAAGCTTTCTTT
j_gene: TRBJ1-2; d_gene: NA; abundance: once; v_gene: TRBV15; CDR3aa: CATSRQGLGYGYTF; CDR3nt: TGTGCCACCAGCAGACAGGGGCTCGGCTATGGCTACACCTTC
j_gene: TRBJ1-2; d_gene: NA; abundance: NA; v_gene: TRBV7-2; CDR3aa: CASSLKTSGGYTF; CDR3nt: TGTGCCAGCAGCTTAAAAACGAGCGGTGGCTACACCTTC
j_gene: TRBJ2-5; d_gene: NA; abundance: NA; v_gene: TRBV7-2; CDR3aa: CASSFLQGRGKETQYF; CDR3nt: TGTGCCAGCAGCTTTCTTCAGGGGAGGGGAAAAGAGACCCAGTACTTC
j_gene: TRBJ1-2; d_gene: TRBD1; abundance: once; v_gene: TRBV19; CDR3aa: CASSSLGQAPGYTF; CDR3nt: TGTGCCAGTAGTAGCCTCGGACAGGCACCCGGCTACACCTTC
j_gene: TRBJ1-1; d_gene: NA; abundance: NA; v_gene: TRBV5-1; CDR3aa: CASSLVNVNTEAFF; CDR3nt: TGCGCCAGCAGCTTGGTAAATGTGAACACTGAAGCTTTCTTT
j_gene: TRBJ1-2; d_gene: NA; abundance: few; v_gene: TRBV7-3; CDR3aa: CASSLTGASVSGYTF; CDR3nt: TGTGCCAGCAGCTTGACAGGAGCGAGCGTTTCTGGCTACACCTTC
j_gene: TRBJ2-5; d_gene: TRBD2; abundance: once; v_gene: TRBV6-5; CDR3aa: CASSPGGTQETQYF; CDR3nt: TGTGCCAGCAGTCCCGGGGGGACGCAAGAGACCCAGTACTTC
j_gene: TRBJ1-1; d_gene: TRBD1; abundance: NA; v_gene: TRBV29-1; CDR3aa: CSATTGRTEAFF; CDR3nt: TGCAGCGCGACGACAGGGAGAACTGAAGCTTTCTTT
j_gene: TRBJ1-4; d_gene: NA; abundance: NA; v_gene: TRBV25-1; CDR3aa: CASSVKVTGEKLFF; CDR3nt: TGTGCCAGCAGTGTAAAGGTGACGGGAGAAAAACTGTTTTTT
j_gene: TRBJ1-5; d_gene: TRBD1; abundance: NA; v_gene: TRBV6-5; CDR3aa: CASNSAGGPNQPQHF; CDR3nt: TGTGCCAGCAACTCGGCAGGGGGCCCGAATCAGCCCCAGCATTTT
j_gene: TRBJ1-2; d_gene: TRBD1; abundance: NA; v_gene: TRBV10-3; CDR3aa: CAISPTGPGGYTF; CDR3nt: TGTGCCATCAGCCCGACAGGGCCGGGTGGCTACACCTTC
j_gene: TRBJ2-1; d_gene: TRBD1; abundance: NA; v_gene: TRBV30; CDR3aa: CAWRGVDRVAYNEQFF; CDR3nt: TGTGCCTGGAGGGGAGTAGACAGGGTTGCCTACAATGAGCAGTTCTTC
j_gene: TRBJ1-4; d_gene: NA; abundance: NA; v_gene: TRBV7-9; CDR3aa: CASRIGGSATNEKLFF; CDR3nt: TGTGCCAGCAGGATTGGGGGGTCGGCAACTAATGAAAAACTGTTTTTT
j_gene: TRBJ2-3; d_gene: TRBD1; abundance: NA; v_gene: TRBV10-3; CDR3aa: CAIRDSGTGALDTQYF; CDR3nt: TGTGCCATCAGGGATTCCGGGACAGGGGCTCTAGATACGCAGTATTTT
j_gene: TRBJ1-6; d_gene: NA; abundance: NA; v_gene: TRBV23-1; CDR3aa: CASSQSLEGRNFYNSPLHF; CDR3nt: TGCGCCAGCAGTCAATCATTGGAGGGGCGCAACTTCTATAATTCACCCCTCCACTTT
j_gene: TRBJ2-3; d_gene: NA; abundance: NA; v_gene: TRBV4-2; CDR3aa: CASSQVGGGGDTQYF; CDR3nt: TGTGCCAGCAGCCAAGTAGGAGGGGGAGGGGATACGCAGTATTTT
j_gene: TRBJ2-1; d_gene: TRBD1; abundance: NA; v_gene: TRBV7-9; CDR3aa: CASSPKGTEFYNEQFF; CDR3nt: TGTGCCAGCAGCCCGAAAGGGACAGAGTTTTACAATGAGCAGTTCTTC
j_gene: TRBJ2-5; d_gene: TRBD1; abundance: NA; v_gene: TRBV5-6; CDR3aa: CASSGTGLETQYF; CDR3nt: TGTGCCAGCAGCGGGACAGGGTTAGAGACCCAGTACTTC
j_gene: TRBJ2-2; d_gene: NA; abundance: once; v_gene: TRBV7-9; CDR3aa: CASSLETPAIGELFF; CDR3nt: TGTGCCAGCAGCTTAGAGACCCCAGCGATCGGGGAGCTGTTTTTT
j_gene: TRBJ1-2; d_gene: NA; abundance: once; v_gene: TRBV6-5; CDR3aa: CASSVRHGNYGYTF; CDR3nt: TGTGCCAGCAGTGTACGACACGGAAACTATGGCTACACCTTC
j_gene: TRBJ2-5; d_gene: NA; abundance: NA; v_gene: TRBV4-2; CDR3aa: CASSQDTGGGVSTQYF; CDR3nt: TGTGCCAGCAGCCAAGATACAGGAGGCGGGGTTTCGACCCAGTACTTC
j_gene: TRBJ1-2; d_gene: NA; abundance: NA; v_gene: TRBV9; CDR3aa: CASSVDGAAYGYTF; CDR3nt: TGTGCCAGCAGCGTAGATGGGGCAGCCTATGGCTACACCTTC
j_gene: TRBJ1-2; d_gene: NA; abundance: NA; v_gene: TRBV2; CDR3aa: CASSESYGYTF; CDR3nt: TGTGCCAGCAGTGAATCTTATGGCTACACCTTC
j_gene: TRBJ2-2; d_gene: NA; abundance: NA; v_gene: TRBV7-2; CDR3aa: CASSSGVWTGELFF; CDR3nt: TGTGCCAGCAGCTCAGGGGTCTGGACCGGGGAGCTGTTTTTT